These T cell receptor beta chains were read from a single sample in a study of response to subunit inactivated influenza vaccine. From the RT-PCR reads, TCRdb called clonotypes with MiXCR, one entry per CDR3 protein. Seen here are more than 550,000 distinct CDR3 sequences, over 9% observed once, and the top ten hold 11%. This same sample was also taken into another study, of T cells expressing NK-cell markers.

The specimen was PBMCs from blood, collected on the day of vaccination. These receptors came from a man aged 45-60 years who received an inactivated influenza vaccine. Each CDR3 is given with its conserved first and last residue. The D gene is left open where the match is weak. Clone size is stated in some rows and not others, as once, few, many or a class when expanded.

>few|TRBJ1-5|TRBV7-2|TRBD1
CASSPRTGPQHF
TGTGCCAGCAGCCCGAGGACAGGGCCCCAGCATTTT
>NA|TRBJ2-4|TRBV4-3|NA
CASSQDLGDIQYF
TGCGCCAGCAGCCAAGATTTGGGGGACATTCAGTACTTC
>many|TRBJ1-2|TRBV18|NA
CASSPGTTNYGYTF
TGTGCCAGCTCACCCGGGACAACTAACTATGGCTACACCTTC
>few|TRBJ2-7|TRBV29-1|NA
CSGRTATYEQYF
TGCAGCGGGAGGACCGCCACCTACGAGCAGTACTTC
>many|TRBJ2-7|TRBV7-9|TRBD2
CASSLGTTIYEQYF
TGTGCCAGCAGCCTCGGGACTACCATCTACGAGCAGTACTTC
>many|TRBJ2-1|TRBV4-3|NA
CASSQVYNEQFF
TGCGCCAGCAGCCAAGTCTACAATGAGCAGTTCTTC
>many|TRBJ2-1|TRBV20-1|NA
CSARDRRGAYNEQFF
TGCAGTGCTAGAGATCGGAGGGGGGCCTACAATGAGCAGTTCTTC
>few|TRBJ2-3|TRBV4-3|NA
CASSQDSRPGRGLTDTQYF
TGCGCCAGCAGCCAAGATAGTAGGCCGGGGAGAGGATTGACAGATACGCAGTATTTT
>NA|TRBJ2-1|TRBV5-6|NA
CASSRTEFEQFF
TGTGCCAGCAGCCGGACTGAGTTTGAGCAGTTCTTC
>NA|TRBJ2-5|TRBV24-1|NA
CATSDSFHEQETQYF
TGTGCCACCAGTGATTCGTTCCACGAACAAGAGACCCAGTACTTC
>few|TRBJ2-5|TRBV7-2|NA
CASSLSGNSPVETQYF
TGTGCCAGCAGCTTGTCCGGCAATTCCCCGGTGGAGACCCAGTACTTC
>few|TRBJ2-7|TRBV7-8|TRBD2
CASSWSGNSAVYEQYF
TGTGCCAGCAGCTGGAGCGGGAACAGTGCGGTCTACGAGCAGTACTTC
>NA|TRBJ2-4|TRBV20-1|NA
CSARDPLAKNIQYF
TGCAGTGCTAGAGATCCCCTAGCCAAAAACATTCAGTACTTC
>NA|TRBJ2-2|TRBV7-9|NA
CASSLGASGTGELFF
TGTGCCAGCAGCTTAGGCGCCTCGGGCACCGGGGAGCTGTTTTTT
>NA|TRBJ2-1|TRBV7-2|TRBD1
CASSFFGQGPYRGEQFF
TGTGCCAGCAGCTTTTTCGGACAGGGACCGTATAGAGGTGAGCAGTTCTTC
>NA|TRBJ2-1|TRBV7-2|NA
CASRETRDYNEQFF
TGTGCCAGCAGGGAGACTAGGGACTACAATGAGCAGTTCTTC
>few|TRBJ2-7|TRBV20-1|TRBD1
CSAYDRGRSYEQYF
TGCAGTGCTTACGACAGGGGTAGGTCCTACGAGCAGTACTTC
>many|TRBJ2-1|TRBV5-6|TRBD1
CASSFRQGVMDEQFF
TGTGCCAGCAGCTTCAGACAGGGGGTGATGGATGAGCAGTTCTTC
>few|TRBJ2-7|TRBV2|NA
CASSGNYRGLYEQYF
TGTGCCAGCAGTGGAAATTATAGGGGCCTTTACGAGCAGTACTTC
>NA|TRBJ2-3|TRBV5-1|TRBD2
CASSLGLAGVGTDTQYF
TGCGCCAGCAGCTTGGGACTAGCGGGAGTCGGCACAGATACGCAGTATTTT
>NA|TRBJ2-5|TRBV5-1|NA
CASSLDLSVLWYF
TGCGCCAGCAGCTTGGATCTGTCGGTGCTTTGGTACTTC
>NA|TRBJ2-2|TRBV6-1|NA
CASRIRARTNTGELFF
TGTGCCAGCAGGATCCGAGCGAGGACGAACACCGGGGAGCTGTTTTTT
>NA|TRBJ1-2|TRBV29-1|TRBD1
CSVGQGAGGYTF
TGCAGCGTTGGACAGGGGGCGGGAGGCTACACCTTC
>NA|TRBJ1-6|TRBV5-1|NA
CASTPDTNSPLHF
TGCGCCAGCACGCCGGACACAAATTCACCCCTCCACTTT
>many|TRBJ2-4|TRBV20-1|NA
CSARVSGIVNIQYF
TGCAGTGCTAGAGTCTCGGGTATAGTGAACATTCAGTACTTC
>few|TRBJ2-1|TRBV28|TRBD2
CASSLQRGVYNEQFF
TGTGCCAGCAGTTTGCAGCGGGGAGTCTACAATGAGCAGTTCTTC
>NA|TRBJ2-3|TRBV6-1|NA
CASSPGSGRSTDTQYF
TGTGCCAGCAGTCCAGGTTCCGGGAGAAGCACAGATACGCAGTATTTT
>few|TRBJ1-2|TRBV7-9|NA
CASSLLSGNYGYTF
TGTGCCAGCAGCTTACTTTCAGGGAACTATGGCTACACCTTC
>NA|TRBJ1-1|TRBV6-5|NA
CASSYSGRNTEAFF
TGTGCCAGCAGTTATTCTGGCCGGAACACTGAAGCTTTCTTT
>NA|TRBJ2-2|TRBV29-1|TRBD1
CSVLGTGHTGELFF
TGCAGCGTTCTAGGGACAGGACACACCGGGGAGCTGTTTTTT
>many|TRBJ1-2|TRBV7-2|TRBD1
CASSLTVTGGRYGYTF
TGTGCCAGCAGCTTAACCGTTACAGGGGGAAGATATGGCTACACCTTC
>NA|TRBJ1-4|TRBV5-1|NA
CASSLRSANEKLFF
TGCGCCAGCAGCTTGCGGTCGGCTAATGAAAAACTGTTTTTT
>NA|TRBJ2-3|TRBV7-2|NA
CASSLLAPPFTDTQYF
TGTGCCAGCAGCTTATTGGCCCCCCCCTTCACAGATACGCAGTATTTT
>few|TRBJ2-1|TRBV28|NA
CASSLLGGAAGGHEQFF
TGTGCCAGCAGTTTATTGGGAGGGGCGGCAGGGGGCCATGAGCAGTTCTTC
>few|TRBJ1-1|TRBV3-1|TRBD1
CASSQEGTGSAFF
TGTGCCAGCAGCCAAGAAGGGACAGGGAGTGCTTTCTTT
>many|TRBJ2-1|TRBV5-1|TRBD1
CASSLTGAAYNEQFF
TGCGCCAGCAGTCTAACAGGGGCGGCCTACAATGAGCAGTTCTTC
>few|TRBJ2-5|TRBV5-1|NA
CASSFSGRTSGETQYF
TGCGCCAGCAGCTTTTCGGGCCGGACATCGGGAGAGACCCAGTACTTC
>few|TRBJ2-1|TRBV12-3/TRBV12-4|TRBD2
CASSLALAGGSMEQFF
TGTGCCAGCAGTTTAGCGCTAGCGGGGGGGTCTATGGAGCAGTTCTTC
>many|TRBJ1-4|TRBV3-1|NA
CASSPSRYRGEKLFF
TGTGCCAGCAGCCCCAGCCGTTACCGGGGTGAAAAACTGTTTTTT
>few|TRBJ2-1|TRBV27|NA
CASSFLRGKDEQFF
TGTGCCAGCAGTTTCCTGAGGGGTAAGGATGAGCAGTTCTTC
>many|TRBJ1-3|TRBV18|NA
CASSPPMAGLSGNTIYF
TGTGCCAGCTCACCACCGATGGCGGGGCTCTCTGGAAACACCATATATTTT
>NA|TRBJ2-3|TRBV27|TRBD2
CASSPGLAGYSSTDTQYF
TGTGCCAGCAGCCCGGGACTAGCGGGGTACTCTAGCACAGATACGCAGTATTTT
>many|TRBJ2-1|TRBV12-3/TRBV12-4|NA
CASSLLHEQFF
TGTGCCAGCAGTTTACTCCATGAGCAGTTCTTC
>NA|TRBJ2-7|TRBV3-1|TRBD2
CASSLGTSGLYEQYF
TGTGCCAGCAGCCTGGGGACTAGCGGTTTATACGAGCAGTACTTC
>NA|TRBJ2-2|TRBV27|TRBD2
CASSLRLAPGELFF
TGTGCCAGCAGTCTCAGACTAGCGCCCGGGGAGCTGTTTTTT
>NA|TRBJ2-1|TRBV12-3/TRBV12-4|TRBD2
CATRLAGGPDEQFF
TGTGCCACCCGACTAGCGGGGGGGCCAGATGAGCAGTTCTTC
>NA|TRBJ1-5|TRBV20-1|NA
CSARAPGGTQHF
TGCAGTGCTAGAGCCCCCGGGGGGACCCAGCATTTT
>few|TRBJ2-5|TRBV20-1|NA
CSAILETQYF
TGCAGTGCTATACTAGAGACCCAGTACTTC
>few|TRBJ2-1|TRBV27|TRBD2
CASSHKALAGGAGNEQFF
TGTGCCAGCAGCCATAAGGCGCTAGCGGGGGGGGCGGGCAATGAGCAGTTCTTC
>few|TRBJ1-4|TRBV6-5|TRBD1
CASSPGTGKLFF
TGTGCCAGCAGTCCCGGGACAGGAAAACTGTTTTTT
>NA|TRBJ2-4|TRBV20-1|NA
CSAPIATLAKNIHYF
TGCAGTGCTCCGATAGCGACCCTAGCCAAAAACATTCACTACTTC
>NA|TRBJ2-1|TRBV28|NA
CASRTGRGAWSYNEQFF
TGTGCCAGCAGGACGGGGCGGGGAGCATGGTCCTACAATGAGCAGTTCTTC
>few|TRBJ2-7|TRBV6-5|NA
CASSYSGGPRTYEQYF
TGTGCCAGCAGTTACTCGGGGGGTCCCCGTACCTACGAGCAGTACTTC
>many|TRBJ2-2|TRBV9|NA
CASSVGSGYTGELFF
TGTGCCAGCAGCGTAGGGTCAGGGTACACCGGGGAGCTGTTTTTT
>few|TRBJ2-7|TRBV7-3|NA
CASSPGVADTYEQYF
TGTGCCAGCAGCCCGGGGGTAGCGGACACCTACGAGCAGTACTTC
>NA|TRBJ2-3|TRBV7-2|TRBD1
CASSPRTGAGTDTQYF
TGTGCCAGCAGCCCTCGGACAGGGGCTGGCACAGATACGCAGTATTTT
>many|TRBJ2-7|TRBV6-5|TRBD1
CASSYGTGGVEQYF
TGTGCCAGCAGTTACGGGACAGGGGGAGTCGAGCAGTACTTC
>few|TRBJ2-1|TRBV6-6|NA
CASSTGTQQFF
TGTGCCAGCAGTACCGGGACGCAGCAGTTCTTC
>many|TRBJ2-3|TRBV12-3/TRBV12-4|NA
CASSLSGGPDTQYF
TGTGCCAGCAGTTTATCTGGGGGCCCAGATACGCAGTATTTT